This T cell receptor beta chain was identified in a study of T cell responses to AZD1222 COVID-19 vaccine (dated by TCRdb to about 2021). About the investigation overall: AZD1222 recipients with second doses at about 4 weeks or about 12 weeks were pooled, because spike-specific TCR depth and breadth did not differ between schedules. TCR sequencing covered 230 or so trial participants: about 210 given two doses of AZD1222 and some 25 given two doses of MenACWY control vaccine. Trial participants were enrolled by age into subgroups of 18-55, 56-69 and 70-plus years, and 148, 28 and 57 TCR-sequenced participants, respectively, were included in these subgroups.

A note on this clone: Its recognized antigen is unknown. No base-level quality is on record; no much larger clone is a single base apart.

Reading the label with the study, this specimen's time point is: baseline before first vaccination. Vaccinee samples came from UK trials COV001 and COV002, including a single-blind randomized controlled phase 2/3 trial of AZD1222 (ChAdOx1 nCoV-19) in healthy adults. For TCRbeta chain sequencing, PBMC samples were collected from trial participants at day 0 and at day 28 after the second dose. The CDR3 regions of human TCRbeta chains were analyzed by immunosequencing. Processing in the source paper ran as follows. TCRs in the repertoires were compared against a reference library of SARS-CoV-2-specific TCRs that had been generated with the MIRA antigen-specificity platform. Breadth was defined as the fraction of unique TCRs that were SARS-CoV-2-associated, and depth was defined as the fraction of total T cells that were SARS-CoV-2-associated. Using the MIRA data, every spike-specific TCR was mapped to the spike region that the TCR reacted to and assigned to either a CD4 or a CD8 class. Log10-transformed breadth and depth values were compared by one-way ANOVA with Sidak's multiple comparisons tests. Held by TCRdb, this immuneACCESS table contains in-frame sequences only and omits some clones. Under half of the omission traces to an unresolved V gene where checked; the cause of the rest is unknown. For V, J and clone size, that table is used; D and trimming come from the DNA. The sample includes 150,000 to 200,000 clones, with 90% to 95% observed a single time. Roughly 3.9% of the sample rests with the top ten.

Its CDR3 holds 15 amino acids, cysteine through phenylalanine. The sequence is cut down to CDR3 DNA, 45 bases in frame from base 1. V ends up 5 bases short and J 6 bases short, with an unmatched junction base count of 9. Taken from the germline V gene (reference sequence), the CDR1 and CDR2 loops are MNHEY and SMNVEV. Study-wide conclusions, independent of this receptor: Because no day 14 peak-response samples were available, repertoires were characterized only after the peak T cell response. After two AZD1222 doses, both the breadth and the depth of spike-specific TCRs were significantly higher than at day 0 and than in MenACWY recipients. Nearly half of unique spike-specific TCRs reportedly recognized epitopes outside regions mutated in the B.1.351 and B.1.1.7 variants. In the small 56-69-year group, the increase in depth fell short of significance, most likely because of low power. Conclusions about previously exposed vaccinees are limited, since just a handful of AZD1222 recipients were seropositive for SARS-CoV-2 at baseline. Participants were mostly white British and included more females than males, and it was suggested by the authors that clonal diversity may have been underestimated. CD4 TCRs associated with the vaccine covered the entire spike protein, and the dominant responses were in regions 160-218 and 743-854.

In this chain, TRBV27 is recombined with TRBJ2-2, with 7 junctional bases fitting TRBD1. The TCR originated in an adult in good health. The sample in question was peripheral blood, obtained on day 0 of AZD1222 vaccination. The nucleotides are TGTGCCAGCAGTCTAGAGGGGGCAAGGGCCGGGGAGCTGTTTTTT. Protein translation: CASSLEGARAGELFF.